Reported below is one T cell receptor beta chain. Its antigen is currently unknown. This record comes from a study of human T cells and chemical hapten exposure. Study-level background: The variation in per-sample TCR yields arose mainly from small differences in pooled library volumes.

Regarding the study as a whole: With DPC sensitization, TCRs exceeding 1 in 1000 frequency showed no change.

Single cDNA molecules in the library carried unique molecular identifiers attached during preparation. Authors' analysis steps: Samples held a median of approximately 96,000 TCRs, range about 23,224–700,000. TCRdb reprocessed the RACE reads via MiXCR and lists one record per CDR3 protein. The V and J calls come from TCRdb's annotation, not from the publication. The sample lists 100,000 to 150,000 distinct CDR3 sequences, about 8.2% occurring once. This CDR3 is 13 amino acids long. V lost 6 bases to trimming and J lost 2 bases, with 14 bases between them. Per the germline V gene, CDR1 is SQVTM and CDR2 is ANQGSEA. The time point was: healthy volunteer bleed at 2 weeks. Whole blood that had not been fractionated was the source of extracted total RNA.

V and J are TRBV29-1 and TRBJ2-7, with D perhaps being TRBD1 or TRBD2 (5 bases each). The receptor was isolated from a male donor in good health. Some clones in this sample may be carry-over from other donors' samples. The material sequenced was whole blood. CDR3 bases: TGCAGCGTAAAGGGGACCCTGACCTACGAGCAGTACTTC. Translated: CSVKGTLTYEQYF.